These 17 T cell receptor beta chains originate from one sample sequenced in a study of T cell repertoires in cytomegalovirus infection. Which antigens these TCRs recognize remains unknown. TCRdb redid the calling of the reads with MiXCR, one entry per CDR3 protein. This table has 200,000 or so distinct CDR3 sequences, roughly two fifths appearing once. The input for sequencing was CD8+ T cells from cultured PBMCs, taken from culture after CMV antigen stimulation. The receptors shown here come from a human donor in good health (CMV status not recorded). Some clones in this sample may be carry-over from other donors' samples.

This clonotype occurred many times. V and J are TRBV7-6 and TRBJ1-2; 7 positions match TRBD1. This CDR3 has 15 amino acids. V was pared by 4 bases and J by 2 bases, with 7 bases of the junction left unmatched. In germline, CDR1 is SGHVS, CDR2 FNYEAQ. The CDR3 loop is CASSSRTGLNYGYTF. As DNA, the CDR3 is TGTGCCAGCAGCTCCCGGACAGGCTTAAACTATGGCTACACCTTC.

The CDR3 nucleotides read TGTGCCAGCAGCGACACGACCTCTGGGGCCAACGTCCTGACTTTC. Translated: CASSDTTSGANVLTF. V usage is TRBV11-2 and J usage is TRBJ2-6; D remains unclear. This CDR3 is built from 15 residues. Germline V gives CDR1 SGHAT, CDR2 FQNNGV. The V end lost 5 bases, the J end lost 0 bases, and 8 bases lay between the germline ends.

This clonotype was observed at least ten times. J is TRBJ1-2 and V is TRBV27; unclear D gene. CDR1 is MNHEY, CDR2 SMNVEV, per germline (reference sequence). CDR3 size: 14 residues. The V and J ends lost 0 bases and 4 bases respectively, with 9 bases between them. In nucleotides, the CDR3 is TGTGCCAGCAGTTTATCGACCGGGAGCTATGGCTACACCTTC. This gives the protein CASSLSTGSYGYTF.

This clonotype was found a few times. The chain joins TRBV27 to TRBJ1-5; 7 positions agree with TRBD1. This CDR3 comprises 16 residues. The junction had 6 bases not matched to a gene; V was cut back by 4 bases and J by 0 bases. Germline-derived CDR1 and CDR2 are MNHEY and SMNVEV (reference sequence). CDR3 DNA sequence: TGTGCCAGCAGTTGGGGGGGACAGACTAGCAATCAGCCCCAGCATTTT. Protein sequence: CASSWGGQTSNQPQHF.

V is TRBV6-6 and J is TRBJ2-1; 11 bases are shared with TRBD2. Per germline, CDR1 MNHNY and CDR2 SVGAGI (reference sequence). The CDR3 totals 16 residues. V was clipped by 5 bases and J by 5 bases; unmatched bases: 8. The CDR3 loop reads CASSVPTSGANNEQFF. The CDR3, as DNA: TGTGCCAGCAGTGTTCCGACTAGCGGGGCCAACAATGAGCAGTTCTTC.

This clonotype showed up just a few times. The CDR3 DNA reads as TGTGCCAGCAGCTTACGGGCAGACTACGAGCAGTACTTC. Protein sequence: CASSLRADYEQYF. J is TRBJ2-7 and V is TRBV7-6, with D unresolved. Germline V gene sequence: CDR1 SGHVS, CDR2 FNYEAQ. The V end lost 2 bases, the J end lost 3 bases, and 8 bases lay between the germline ends. This CDR3 comprises 13 residues.

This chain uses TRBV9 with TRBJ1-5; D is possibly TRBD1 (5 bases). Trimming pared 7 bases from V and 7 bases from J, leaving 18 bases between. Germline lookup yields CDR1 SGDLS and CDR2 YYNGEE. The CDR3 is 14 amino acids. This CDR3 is CASSGGGRGQPQHF. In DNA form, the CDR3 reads TGTGCCAGCTCGGGGGGAGGCCGCGGACAGCCCCAGCATTTT. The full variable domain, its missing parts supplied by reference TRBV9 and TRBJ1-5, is DSGVTQTPKHLITATGQRVTLRCSPRSGDLSVYWYQQSLDQGLQFLIQYYNGEERAKGNILERFSAQQFPDLHSELNLSSLELGDSALYFCASSGGGRGQPQHFGDGTRLSIL.

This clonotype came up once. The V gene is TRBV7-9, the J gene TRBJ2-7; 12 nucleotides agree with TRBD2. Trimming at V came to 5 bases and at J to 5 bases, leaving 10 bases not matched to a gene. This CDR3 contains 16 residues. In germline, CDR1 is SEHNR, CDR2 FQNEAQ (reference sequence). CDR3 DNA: TGTGCCAGCAGCCCCCCTAGCGGGGGGGCGGAGGACGAGCAGTACTTC. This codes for CASSPPSGGAEDEQYF.

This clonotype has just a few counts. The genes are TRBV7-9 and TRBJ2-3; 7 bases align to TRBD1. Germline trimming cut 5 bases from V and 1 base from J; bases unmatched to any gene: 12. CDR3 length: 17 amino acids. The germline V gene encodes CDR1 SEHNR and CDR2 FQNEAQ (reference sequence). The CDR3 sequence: CASSVRTGGTGTDTQYF. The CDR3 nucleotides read TGTGCCAGCAGCGTCCGGACAGGCGGAACAGGCACAGATACGCAGTATTTT.

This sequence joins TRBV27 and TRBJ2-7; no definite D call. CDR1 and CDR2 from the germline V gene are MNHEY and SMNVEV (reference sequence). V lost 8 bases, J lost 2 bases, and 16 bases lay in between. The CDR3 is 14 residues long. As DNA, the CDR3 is TGTGCCAGCTACAAGGCCGGGCGAACCTACGAGCAGTACTTC. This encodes CASYKAGRTYEQYF.

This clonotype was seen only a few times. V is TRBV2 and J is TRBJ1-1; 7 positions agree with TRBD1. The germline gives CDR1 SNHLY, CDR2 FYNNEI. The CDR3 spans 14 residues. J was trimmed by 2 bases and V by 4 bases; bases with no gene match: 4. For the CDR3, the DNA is TGTGCCAGCAGTGGAGGGACAGTCAACACTGAAGCTTTCTTT. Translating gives CASSGGTVNTEAFF. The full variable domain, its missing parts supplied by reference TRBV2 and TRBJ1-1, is EPEVTQTPSHQVTQMGQEVILRCVPISNHLYFYWYRQILGQKVEFLVSFYNNEISEKSEIFDDQFSVERPDGSNFTLKIRSTKLEDSAMYFCASSGGTVNTEAFFGQGTRLTVV.

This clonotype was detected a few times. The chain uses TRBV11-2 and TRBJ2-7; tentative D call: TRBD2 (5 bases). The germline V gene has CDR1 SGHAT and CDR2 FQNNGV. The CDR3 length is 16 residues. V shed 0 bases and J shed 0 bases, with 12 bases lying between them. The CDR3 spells CASSLEDGLSSYEQYF. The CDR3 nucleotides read TGTGCCAGCAGCTTAGAGGACGGACTTAGCTCCTACGAGCAGTACTTC.

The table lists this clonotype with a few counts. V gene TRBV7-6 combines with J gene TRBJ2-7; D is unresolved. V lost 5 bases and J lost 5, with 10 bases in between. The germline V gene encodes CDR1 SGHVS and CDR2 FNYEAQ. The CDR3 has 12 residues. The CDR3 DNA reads TGTGCCAGCAGCCCCAACCGTAACGAGCAGTACTTC. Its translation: CASSPNRNEQYF. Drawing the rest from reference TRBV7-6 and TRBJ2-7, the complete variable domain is GAGVSQSPRYKVTKRGQDVALRCDPISGHVSLYWYRQALGQGPEFLTYFNYEAQQDKSGLPNDRFSAERPEGSISTLTIQRTEQRDSAMYRCASSPNRNEQYFGPGTRLTVT.

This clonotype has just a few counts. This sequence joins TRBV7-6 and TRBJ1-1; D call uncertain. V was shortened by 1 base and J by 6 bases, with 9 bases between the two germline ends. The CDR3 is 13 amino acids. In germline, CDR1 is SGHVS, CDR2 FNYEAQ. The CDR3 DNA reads TGTGCCAGCAGCTTAGGATCGTCTCCTGAAGCTTTCTTT. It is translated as CASSLGSSPEAFF.

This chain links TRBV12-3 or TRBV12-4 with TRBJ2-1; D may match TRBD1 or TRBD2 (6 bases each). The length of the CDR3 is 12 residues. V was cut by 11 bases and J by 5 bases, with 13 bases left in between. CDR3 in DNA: TGTGCCGGGGGGCCGGGAAACAATGAGCAGTTCTTC. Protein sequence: CAGGPGNNEQFF.

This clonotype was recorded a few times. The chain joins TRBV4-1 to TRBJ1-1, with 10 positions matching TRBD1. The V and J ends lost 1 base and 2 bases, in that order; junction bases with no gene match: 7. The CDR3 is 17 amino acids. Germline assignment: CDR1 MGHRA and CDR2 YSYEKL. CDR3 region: CASSQVGQGMGNTEAFF. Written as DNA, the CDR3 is TGCGCCAGCAGCCAAGTGGGACAGGGGATGGGAAACACTGAAGCTTTCTTT.

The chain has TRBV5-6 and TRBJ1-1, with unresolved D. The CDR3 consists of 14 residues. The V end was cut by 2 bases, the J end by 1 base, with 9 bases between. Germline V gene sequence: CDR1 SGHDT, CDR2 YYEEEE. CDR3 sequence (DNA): TGTGCCAGCAGCTTATATCCAGAGAACACTGAAGCTTTCTTT. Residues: CASSLYPENTEAFF.